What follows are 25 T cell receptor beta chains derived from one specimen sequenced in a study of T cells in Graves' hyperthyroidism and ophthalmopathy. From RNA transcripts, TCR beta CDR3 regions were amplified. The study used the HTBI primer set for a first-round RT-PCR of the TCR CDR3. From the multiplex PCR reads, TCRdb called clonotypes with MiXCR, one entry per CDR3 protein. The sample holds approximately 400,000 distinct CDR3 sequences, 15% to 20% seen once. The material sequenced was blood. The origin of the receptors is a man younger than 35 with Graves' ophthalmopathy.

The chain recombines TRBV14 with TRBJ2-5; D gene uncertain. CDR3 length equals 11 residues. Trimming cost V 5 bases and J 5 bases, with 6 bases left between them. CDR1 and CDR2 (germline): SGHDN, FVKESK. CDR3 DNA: TGTGCCAGCAGCAAAGTGGAGACCCAGTACTTC. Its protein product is CASSKVETQYF. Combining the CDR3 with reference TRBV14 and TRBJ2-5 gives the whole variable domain EAGVTQFPSHSVIEKGQTVTLRCDPISGHDNLYWYRRVMGKEIKFLLHFVKESKQDESGMPNNRFLAERTGGTYSTLKVQPAELEDSGVYFCASSKVETQYFGPGTRLLVL.

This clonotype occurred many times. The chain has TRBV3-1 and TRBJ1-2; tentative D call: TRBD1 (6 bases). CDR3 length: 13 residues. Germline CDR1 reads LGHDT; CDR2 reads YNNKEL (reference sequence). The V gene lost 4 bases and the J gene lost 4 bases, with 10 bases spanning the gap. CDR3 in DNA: TGTGCCAGCAGCCCCGGACAGCCCTATGGCTACACCTTC. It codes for CASSPGQPYGYTF.

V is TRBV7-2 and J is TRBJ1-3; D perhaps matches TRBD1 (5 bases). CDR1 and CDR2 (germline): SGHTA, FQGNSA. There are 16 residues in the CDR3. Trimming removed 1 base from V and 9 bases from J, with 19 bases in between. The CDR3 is CASSLVRHNLGPTIYF. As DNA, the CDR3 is TGTGCCAGCAGCTTAGTACGACACAACTTGGGACCCACCATATATTTT. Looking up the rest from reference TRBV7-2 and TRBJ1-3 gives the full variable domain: GAGVSQSPSNKVTEKGKDVELRCDPISGHTALYWYRQSLGQGLEFLIYFQGNSAPDKSGLPSDRFSAERTGGSVSTLTIQRTQQEDSAVYLCASSLVRHNLGPTIYFGEGSWLTVV.

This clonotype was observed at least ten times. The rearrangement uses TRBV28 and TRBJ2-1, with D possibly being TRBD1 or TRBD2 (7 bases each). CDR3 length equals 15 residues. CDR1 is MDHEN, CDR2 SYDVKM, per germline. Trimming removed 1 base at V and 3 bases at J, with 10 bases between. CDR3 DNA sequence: TGTGCCAGCAGTTTATTCAGGGGGGGCTACAATGAGCAGTTCTTC. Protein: CASSLFRGGYNEQFF.

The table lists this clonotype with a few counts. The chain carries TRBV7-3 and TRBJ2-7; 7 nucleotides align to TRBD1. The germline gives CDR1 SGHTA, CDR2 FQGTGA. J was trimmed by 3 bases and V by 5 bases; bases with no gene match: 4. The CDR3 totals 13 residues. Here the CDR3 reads CASSTGQNYEQYF. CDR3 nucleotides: TGTGCCAGCAGCACGGGACAGAACTACGAGCAGTACTTC.

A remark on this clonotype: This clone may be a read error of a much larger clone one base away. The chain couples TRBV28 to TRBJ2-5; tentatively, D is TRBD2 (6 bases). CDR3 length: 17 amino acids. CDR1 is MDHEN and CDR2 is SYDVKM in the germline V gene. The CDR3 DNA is TGTGCCAGCAACCTTAGTTCGCGGGGAGCGTACCAAGAGACCCTGTACTTC. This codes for CASNLSSRGAYQETLYF.

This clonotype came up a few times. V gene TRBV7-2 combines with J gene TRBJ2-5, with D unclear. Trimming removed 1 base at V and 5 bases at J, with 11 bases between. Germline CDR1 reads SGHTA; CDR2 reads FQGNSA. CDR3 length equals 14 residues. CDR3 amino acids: CASSLDLVMETQYF. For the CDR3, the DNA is TGTGCCAGCAGCTTAGACTTGGTCATGGAGACCCAGTACTTC.

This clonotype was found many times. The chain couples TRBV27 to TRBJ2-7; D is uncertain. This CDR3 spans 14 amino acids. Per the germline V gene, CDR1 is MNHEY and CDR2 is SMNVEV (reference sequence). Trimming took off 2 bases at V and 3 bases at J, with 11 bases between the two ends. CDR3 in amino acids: CASSLNSRNYEQYF. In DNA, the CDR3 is TGTGCCAGCAGTTTAAACAGCCGGAACTACGAGCAGTACTTC.

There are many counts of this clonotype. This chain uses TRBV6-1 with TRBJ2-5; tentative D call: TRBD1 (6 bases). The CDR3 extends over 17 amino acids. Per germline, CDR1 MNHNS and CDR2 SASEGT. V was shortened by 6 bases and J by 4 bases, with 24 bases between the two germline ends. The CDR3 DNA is TGTGCCAGCAGAAATGGGTTTAACGGCAGGGGTCGAGAGACCCAGTACTTC. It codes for CASRNGFNGRGRETQYF.

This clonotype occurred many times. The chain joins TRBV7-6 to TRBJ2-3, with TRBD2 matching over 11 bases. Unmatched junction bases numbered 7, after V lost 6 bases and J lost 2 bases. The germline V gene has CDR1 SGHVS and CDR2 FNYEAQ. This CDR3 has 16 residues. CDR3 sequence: CASRNSGGALTDTQYF. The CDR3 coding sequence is TGTGCCAGCAGGAATAGCGGGGGGGCACTCACAGATACGCAGTATTTT.

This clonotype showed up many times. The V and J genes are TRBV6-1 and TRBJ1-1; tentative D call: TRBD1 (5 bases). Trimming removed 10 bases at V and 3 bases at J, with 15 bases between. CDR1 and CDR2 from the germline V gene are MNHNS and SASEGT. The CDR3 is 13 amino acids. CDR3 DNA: TGTGCCACGAGGGACTTTGCGGACACTGAAGCTTTCTTT. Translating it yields CATRDFADTEAFF.

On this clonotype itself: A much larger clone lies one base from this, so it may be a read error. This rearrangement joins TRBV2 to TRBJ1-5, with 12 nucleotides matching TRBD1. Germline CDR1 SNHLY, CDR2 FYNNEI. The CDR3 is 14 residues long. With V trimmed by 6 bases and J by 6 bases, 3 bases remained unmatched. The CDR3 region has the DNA TGTGCCAGCAGGGGGACAGGGGGCTCTCAGCCCCAGCATTTT. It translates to CASRGTGGSQPQHF.

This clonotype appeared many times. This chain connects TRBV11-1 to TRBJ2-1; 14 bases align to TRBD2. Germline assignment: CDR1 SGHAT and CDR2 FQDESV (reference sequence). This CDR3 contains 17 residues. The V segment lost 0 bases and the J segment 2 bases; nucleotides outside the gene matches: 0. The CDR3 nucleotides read TGTGCCAGCAGCTTAGCGGGACTAGCGGGGGCCTACAATGAGCAGTTCTTC. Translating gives CASSLAGLAGAYNEQFF.

The CDR3 here is CSASSSGGLWEQYF. The CDR3 DNA follows: TGCAGTGCTTCGAGTAGCGGGGGACTTTGGGAGCAGTACTTC. The chain employs TRBV20-1 and TRBJ2-7; 9 bases are a match to TRBD2. In germline, CDR1 is DFQATT, CDR2 SNEGSKA (reference sequence). J gave up 7 bases and V 5 bases, and 12 bases lay outside the gene matches. The CDR3 extends over 14 amino acids.

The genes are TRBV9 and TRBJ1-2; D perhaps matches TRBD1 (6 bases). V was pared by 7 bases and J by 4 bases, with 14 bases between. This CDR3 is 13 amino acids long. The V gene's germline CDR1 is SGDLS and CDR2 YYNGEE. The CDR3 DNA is TGTGCCAGCCGAAACAGGGCTACCTATGGCTACACCTTC. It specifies CASRNRATYGYTF.

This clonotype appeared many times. The CDR3 loop reads CASSEEGTGDTEAFF. The CDR3 region has the DNA TGTGCCAGCAGTGAAGAGGGGACAGGAGACACTGAAGCTTTCTTT. The V call is TRBV2, the J call TRBJ1-1; 8 nucleotides agree with TRBD1. The CDR3 is 15 residues long. CDR1 and CDR2 from the germline V gene are SNHLY and FYNNEI. V was clipped by 1 base and J by 3 bases; unmatched bases: 4. Full variable domain (remainder filled in from reference TRBV2 and TRBJ1-1): EPEVTQTPSHQVTQMGQEVILRCVPISNHLYFYWYRQILGQKVEFLVSFYNNEISEKSEIFDDQFSVERPDGSNFTLKIRSTKLEDSAMYFCASSEEGTGDTEAFFGQGTRLTVV.

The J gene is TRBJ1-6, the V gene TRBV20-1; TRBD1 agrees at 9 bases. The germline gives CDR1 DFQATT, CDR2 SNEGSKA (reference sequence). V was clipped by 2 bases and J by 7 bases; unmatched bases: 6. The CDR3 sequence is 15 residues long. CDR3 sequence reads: CSARQPGTGNSPLHF. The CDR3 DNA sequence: TGCAGTGCTAGACAACCCGGGACAGGGAATTCACCCCTCCACTTT.

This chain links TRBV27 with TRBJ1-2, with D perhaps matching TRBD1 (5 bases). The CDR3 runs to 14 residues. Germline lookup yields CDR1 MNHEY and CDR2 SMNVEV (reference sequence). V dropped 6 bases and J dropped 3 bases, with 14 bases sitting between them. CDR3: CASRDDRRDYGYTF. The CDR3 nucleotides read TGTGCCAGCAGAGATGACAGAAGGGACTATGGCTACACCTTC.

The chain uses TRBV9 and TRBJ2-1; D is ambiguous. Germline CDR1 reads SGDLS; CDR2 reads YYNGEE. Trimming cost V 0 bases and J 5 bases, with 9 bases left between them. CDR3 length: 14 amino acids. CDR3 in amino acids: CASSVGNFHNEQFF. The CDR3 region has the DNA TGTGCCAGCAGCGTAGGGAACTTCCACAATGAGCAGTTCTTC.

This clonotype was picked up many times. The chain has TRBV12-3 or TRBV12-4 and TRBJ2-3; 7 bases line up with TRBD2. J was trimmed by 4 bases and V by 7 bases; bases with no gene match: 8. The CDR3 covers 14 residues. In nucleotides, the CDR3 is TGTGCCAGCACTTTCCGGACTAGAGCAGATACGCAGTATTTT. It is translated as CASTFRTRADTQYF.

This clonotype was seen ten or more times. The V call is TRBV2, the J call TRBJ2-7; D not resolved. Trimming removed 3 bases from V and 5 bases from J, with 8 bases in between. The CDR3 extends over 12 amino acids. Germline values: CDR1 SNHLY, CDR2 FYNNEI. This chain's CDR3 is CASSDGVDEQYF. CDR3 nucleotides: TGTGCCAGCAGTGATGGAGTGGACGAGCAGTACTTC. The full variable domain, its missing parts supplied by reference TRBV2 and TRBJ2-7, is EPEVTQTPSHQVTQMGQEVILRCVPISNHLYFYWYRQILGQKVEFLVSFYNNEISEKSEIFDDQFSVERPDGSNFTLKIRSTKLEDSAMYFCASSDGVDEQYFGPGTRLTVT.

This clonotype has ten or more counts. CDR3 in amino acids: CASSSLHQSQETQYF. Written as DNA, the CDR3 is TGTGCCAGCAGTTCCCTTCATCAGTCTCAAGAGACCCAGTACTTC. The rearrangement joins TRBV7-9 to TRBJ2-5; the D is unclear. V dropped 6 bases and J dropped 2 bases, with 16 bases sitting between them. The germline V gene encodes CDR1 SEHNR and CDR2 FQNEAQ (reference sequence). The CDR3 runs 15 residues.

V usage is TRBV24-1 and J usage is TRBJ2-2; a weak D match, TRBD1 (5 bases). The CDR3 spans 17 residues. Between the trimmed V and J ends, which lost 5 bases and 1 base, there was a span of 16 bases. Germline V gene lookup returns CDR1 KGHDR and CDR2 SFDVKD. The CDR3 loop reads CATSVQGASMNTGELFF. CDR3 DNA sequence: TGTGCCACCAGTGTCCAGGGTGCCTCAATGAACACCGGGGAGCTGTTTTTT.

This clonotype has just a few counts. The CDR3 loop reads CSARSGGGPHGELFF. The CDR3 DNA reads as TGCAGTGCTAGGTCCGGGGGGGGTCCTCACGGGGAGCTGTTTTTT. The chain recombines TRBV20-1 with TRBJ2-2; TRBD2 matches at 8 bases. The CDR3 extends over 15 amino acids. The V gene's germline CDR1 is DFQATT and CDR2 SNEGSKA (reference sequence). V lost 3 bases to trimming and J lost 7 bases; unmatched junction nucleotides: 10.

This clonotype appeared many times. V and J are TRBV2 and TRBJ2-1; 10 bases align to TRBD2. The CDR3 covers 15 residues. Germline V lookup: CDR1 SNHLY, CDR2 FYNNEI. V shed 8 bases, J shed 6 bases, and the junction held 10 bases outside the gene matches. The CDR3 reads CASLVLAGALNEQFF. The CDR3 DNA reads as TGTGCCAGCCTCGTCCTAGCGGGGGCCCTCAATGAGCAGTTCTTC.